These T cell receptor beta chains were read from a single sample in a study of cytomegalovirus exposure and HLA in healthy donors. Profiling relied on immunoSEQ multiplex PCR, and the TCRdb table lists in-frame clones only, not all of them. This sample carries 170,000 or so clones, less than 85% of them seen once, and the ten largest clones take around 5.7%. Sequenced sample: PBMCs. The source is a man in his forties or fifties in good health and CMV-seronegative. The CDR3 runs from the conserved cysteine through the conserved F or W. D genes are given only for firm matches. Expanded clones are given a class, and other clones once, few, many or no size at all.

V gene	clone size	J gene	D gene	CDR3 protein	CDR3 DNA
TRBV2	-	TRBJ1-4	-	CASSESRAVNEKLFF	TGTGCCAGCAGTGAATCCAGGGCGGTTAATGAAAAACTGTTTTTT
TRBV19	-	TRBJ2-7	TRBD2	CASSTPPGGRHLDEQYF	TGTGCCAGTAGTACCCCTCCCGGGGGGAGGCACCTAGACGAGCAGTACTTC
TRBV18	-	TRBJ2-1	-	CASSPSSVTLRNEQFF	TGTGCCAGCTCACCATCCTCGGTCACCTTGAGGAATGAGCAGTTCTTC
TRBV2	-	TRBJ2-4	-	CATQKGNIQYF	TGTGCCACCCAGAAGGGGAACATTCAGTACTTC
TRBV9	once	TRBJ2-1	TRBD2	CASSVGGASGYNEQFF	TGTGCCAGCAGCGTAGGAGGGGCTAGCGGCTACAATGAGCAGTTCTTC
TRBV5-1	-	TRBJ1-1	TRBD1	CASSSGQGAMNTEAFF	TGCGCCAGCAGCTCCGGACAGGGGGCGATGAACACTGAAGCTTTCTTT
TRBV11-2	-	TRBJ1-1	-	CASRGWGPNTEAFF	TGTGCCAGCAGGGGCTGGGGCCCGAACACTGAAGCTTTCTTT
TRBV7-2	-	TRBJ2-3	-	CASSPSGNTDTQYF	TGTGCCAGCAGCCCAAGCGGAAACACAGATACGCAGTATTTT
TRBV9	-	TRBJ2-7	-	CASSGGALSYEQYF	TGTGCCAGCAGCGGCGGGGCCCTCTCCTACGAGCAGTACTTC
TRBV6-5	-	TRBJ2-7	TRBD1	CASSFRDRGVYEQYF	TGTGCCAGCAGTTTCCGGGACAGGGGGGTCTACGAGCAGTACTTC
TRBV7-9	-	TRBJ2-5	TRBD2	CASTLGRGVETQYF	TGTGCCAGCACCTTAGGGAGGGGAGTTGAGACCCAGTACTTC
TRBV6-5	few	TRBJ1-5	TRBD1	CASSSTGGGQPQHF	TGTGCCAGCAGTTCCACAGGGGGCGGTCAGCCCCAGCATTTT
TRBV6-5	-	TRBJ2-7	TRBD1	CASSYSMTGSYEQYF	TGTGCCAGCAGTTACTCGATGACAGGGTCGTACGAGCAGTACTTC
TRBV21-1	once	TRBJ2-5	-	CAGLRRGDQETQYF	TGTGCCGGGCTACGGCGGGGGGATCAAGAGACCCAGTACTTC
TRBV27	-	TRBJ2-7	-	CASSSFSGSYEQYF	TGTGCCAGCAGTTCTTTTTCCGGGTCCTACGAGCAGTACTTC
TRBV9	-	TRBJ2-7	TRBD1	CASSEGQGISYEQYF	TGTGCCAGCAGCGAGGGACAGGGAATCTCCTACGAGCAGTACTTC
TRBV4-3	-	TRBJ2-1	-	CASSRSSEQFF	TGCGCCAGCAGCCGATCCAGTGAGCAGTTCTTC
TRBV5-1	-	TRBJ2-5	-	CASSLMGGGETQYF	TGCGCCAGCAGCTTGATGGGGGGAGGAGAGACCCAGTACTTC
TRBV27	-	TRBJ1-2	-	CATGRADYGYTF	TGTGCCACCGGGAGGGCGGACTATGGCTACACCTTC
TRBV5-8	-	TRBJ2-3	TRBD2	CASSLAGGRTDTQYF	TGTGCCAGCAGCTTAGCGGGAGGCCGCACAGATACGCAGTATTTT
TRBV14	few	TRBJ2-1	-	CASSQESLAKFF	TGTGCCAGCAGCCAAGAATCGCTGGCAAAGTTCTTC
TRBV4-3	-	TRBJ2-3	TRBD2	CASSQGTSGRRADTQYF	TGCGCCAGCAGCCAGGGGACTAGCGGGAGGCGGGCAGATACGCAGTATTTT
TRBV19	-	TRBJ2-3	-	CASSLGGPSTDTQYF	TGTGCCAGTAGTCTAGGAGGCCCTAGCACAGATACGCAGTATTTT